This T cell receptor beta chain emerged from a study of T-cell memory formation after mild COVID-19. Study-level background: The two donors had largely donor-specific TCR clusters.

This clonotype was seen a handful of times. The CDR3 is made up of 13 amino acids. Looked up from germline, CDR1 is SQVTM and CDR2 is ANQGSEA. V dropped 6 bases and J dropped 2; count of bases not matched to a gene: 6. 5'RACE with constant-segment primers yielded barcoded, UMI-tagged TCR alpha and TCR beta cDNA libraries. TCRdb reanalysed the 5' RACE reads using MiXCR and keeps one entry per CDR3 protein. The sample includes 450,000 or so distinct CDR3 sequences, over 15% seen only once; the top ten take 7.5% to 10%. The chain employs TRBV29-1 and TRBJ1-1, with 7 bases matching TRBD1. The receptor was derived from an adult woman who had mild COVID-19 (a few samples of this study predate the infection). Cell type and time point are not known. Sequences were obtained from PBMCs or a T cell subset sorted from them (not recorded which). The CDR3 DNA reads TGCAGCGTCCGGACAGGAGCTAACACTGAAGCTTTCTTT. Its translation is CSVRTGANTEAFF. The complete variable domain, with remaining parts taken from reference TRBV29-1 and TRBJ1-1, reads SAVISQKPSRDICQRGTSLTIQCQVDSQVTMMFWYRQQPGQSLTLIATANQGSEATYESGFVIDKFPISRPNLTFSTLTVSNMSPEDSSIYLCSVRTGANTEAFFGQGTRLTVV.